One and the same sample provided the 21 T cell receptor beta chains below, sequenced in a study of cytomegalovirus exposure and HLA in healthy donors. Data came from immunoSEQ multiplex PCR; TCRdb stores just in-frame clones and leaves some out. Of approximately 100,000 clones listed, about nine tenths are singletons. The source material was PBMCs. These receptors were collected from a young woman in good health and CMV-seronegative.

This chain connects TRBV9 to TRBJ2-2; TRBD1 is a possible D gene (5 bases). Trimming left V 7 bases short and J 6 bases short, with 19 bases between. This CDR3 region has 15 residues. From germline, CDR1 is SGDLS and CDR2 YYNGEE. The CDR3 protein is CASYRAQGGAGELFF. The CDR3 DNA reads TGTGCCAGCTACCGGGCCCAGGGTGGGGCCGGGGAGCTGTTTTTT. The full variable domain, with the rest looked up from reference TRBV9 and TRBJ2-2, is DSGVTQTPKHLITATGQRVTLRCSPRSGDLSVYWYQQSLDQGLQFLIQYYNGEERAKGNILERFSAQQFPDLHSELNLSSLELGDSALYFCASYRAQGGAGELFFGEGSRLTVL.

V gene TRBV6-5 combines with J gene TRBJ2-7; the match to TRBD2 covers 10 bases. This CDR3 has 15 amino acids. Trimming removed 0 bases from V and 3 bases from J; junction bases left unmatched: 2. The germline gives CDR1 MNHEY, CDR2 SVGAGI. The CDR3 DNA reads TGTGCCAGCAGTTACTCAAGCGGGAGGGTCTACGAGCAGTACTTC. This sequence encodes CASSYSSGRVYEQYF.

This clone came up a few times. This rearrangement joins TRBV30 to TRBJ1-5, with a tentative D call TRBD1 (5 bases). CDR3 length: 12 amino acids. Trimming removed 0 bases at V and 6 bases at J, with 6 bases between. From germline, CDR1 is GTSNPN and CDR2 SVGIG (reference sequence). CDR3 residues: CAWSVGGQPQHF. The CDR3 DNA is TGTGCCTGGAGTGTGGGGGGTCAGCCCCAGCATTTT.

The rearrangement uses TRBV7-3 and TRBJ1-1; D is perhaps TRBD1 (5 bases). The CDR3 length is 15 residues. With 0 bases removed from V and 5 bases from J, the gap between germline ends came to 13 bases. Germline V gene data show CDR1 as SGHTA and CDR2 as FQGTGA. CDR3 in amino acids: CASSLTGGSWTEAFF. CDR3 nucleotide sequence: TGTGCCAGCAGCTTAACGGGGGGATCATGGACTGAAGCTTTCTTT. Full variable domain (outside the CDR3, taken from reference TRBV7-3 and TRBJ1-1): GAGVSQTPSNKVTEKGKYVELRCDPISGHTALYWYRQSLGQGPEFLIYFQGTGAADDSGLPNDRFFAVRPEGSVSTLKIQRTERGDSAVYLCASSLTGGSWTEAFFGQGTRLTVV.

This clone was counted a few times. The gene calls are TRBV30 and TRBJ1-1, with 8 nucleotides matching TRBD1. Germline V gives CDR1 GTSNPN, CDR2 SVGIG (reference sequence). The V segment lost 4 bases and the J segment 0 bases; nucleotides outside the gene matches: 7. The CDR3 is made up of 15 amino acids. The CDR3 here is CAWTRVDRVNTEAFF. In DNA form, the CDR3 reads TGTGCCTGGACCCGTGTGGACAGGGTGAACACTGAAGCTTTCTTT.

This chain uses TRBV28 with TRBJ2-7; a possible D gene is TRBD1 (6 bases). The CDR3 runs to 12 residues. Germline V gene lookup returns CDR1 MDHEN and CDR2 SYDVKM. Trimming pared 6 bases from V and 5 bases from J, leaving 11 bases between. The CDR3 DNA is TGTGCCAGCAGAGGACAGCTAGACGAGCAGTACTTC. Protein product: CASRGQLDEQYF.

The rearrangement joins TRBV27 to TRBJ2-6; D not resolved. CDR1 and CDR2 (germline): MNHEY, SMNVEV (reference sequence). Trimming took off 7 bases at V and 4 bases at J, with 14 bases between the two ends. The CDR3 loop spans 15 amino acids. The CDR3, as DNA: TGTGCCAGCACCTCCTGGGCTTCAGGGGCCAACGTCCTGACTTTC. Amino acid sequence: CASTSWASGANVLTF.

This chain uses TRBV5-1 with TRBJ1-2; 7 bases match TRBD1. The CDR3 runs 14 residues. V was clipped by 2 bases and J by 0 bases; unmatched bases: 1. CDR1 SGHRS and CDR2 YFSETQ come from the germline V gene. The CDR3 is CASSFQGANYGYTF. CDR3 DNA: TGCGCCAGCAGCTTCCAGGGGGCTAACTATGGCTACACCTTC.

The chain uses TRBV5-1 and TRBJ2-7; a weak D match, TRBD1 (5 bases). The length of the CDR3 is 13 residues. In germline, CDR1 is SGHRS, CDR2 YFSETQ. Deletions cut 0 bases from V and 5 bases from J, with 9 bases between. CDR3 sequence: CASSLGQSNEQYF. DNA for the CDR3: TGCGCCAGCAGCTTGGGACAGTCTAACGAGCAGTACTTC. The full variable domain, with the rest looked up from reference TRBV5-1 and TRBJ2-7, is KAGVTQTPRYLIKTRGQQVTLSCSPISGHRSVSWYQQTPGQGLQFLFEYFSETQRNKGNFPGRFSGRQFSNSRSEMNVSTLELGDSALYLCASSLGQSNEQYFGPGTRLTVT.

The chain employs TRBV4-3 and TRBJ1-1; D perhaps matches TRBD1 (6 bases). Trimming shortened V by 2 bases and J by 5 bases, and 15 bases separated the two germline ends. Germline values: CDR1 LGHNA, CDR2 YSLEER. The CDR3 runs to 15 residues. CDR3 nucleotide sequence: TGCGCCAGCAGCCAACATAGGGGGGGAACGACTGAAGCTTTCTTT. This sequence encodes CASSQHRGGTTEAFF.

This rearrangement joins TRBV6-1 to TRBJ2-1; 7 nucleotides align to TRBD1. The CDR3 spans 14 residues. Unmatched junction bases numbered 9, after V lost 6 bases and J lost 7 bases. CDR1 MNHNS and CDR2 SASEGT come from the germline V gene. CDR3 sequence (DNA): TGTGCCAGCAGGGAACAGGGGAAAAGGAATGAGCAGTTCTTC. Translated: CASREQGKRNEQFF.

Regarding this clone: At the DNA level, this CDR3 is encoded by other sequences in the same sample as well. CDR3 nucleotide sequence: TGTGCCAGCAGCCGGGACAGTAACTATGGCTACACCTTC. Translation: CASSRDSNYGYTF. The V call is TRBV28, the J call TRBJ1-2; 7 nucleotides align to TRBD1. V shed 6 bases, J shed 1 base, and the junction held 2 bases outside the gene matches. From germline, CDR1 is MDHEN and CDR2 SYDVKM. This CDR3 has 13 residues.

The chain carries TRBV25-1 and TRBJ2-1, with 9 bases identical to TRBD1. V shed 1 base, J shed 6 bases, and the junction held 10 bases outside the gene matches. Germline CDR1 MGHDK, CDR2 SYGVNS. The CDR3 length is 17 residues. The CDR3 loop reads CASSESSGTGNLNEQFF. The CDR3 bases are TGTGCCAGCAGTGAATCTTCCGGGACAGGGAATCTCAATGAGCAGTTCTTC.

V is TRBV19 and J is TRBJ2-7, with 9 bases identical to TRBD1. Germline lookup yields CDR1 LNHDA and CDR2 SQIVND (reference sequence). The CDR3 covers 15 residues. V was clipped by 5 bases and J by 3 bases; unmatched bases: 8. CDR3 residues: CASSAPGTGYYEQYF. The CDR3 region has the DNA TGTGCCAGTAGTGCTCCCGGGACAGGGTACTACGAGCAGTACTTC.

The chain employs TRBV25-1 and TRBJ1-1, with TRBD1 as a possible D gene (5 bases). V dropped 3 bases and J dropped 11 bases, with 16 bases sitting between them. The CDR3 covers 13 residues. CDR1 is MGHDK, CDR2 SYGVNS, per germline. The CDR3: CASSDGGPNLAFF. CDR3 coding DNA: TGTGCCAGCAGTGACGGGGGTCCTAATTTGGCTTTCTTT. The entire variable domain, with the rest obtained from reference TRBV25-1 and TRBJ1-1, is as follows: EADIYQTPRYLVIGTGKKITLECSQTMGHDKMYWYQQDPGMELHLIHYSYGVNSTEKGDLSSESTVSRIRTEHFPLTLESARPSHTSQYLCASSDGGPNLAFFGQGTRLTVV.

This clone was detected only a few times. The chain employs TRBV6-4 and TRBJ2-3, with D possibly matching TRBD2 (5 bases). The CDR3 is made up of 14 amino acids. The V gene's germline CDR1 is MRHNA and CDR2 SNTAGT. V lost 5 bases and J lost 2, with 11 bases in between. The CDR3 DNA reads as TGTGCCAGCAGTAACGGGGATGACACAGATACGCAGTATTTT. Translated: CASSNGDDTDTQYF.

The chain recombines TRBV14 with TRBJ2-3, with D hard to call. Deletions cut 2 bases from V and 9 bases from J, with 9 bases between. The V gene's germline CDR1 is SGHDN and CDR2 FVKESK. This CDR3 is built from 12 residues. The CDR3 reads CASSQTLITQYF. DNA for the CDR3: TGTGCCAGCAGCCAAACCCTAATCACGCAGTATTTT.

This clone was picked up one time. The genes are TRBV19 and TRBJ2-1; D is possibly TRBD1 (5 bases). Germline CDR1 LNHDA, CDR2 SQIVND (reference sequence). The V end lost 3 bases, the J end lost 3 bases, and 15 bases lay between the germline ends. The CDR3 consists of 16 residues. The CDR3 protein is CASSINTGLGYNEQFF. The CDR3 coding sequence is TGTGCCAGTAGTATTAATACAGGTTTGGGCTACAATGAGCAGTTCTTC. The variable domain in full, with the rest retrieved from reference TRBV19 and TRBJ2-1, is DGGITQSPKYLFRKEGQNVTLSCEQNLNHDAMYWYRQDPGQGLRLIYYSQIVNDFQKGDIAEGYSVSREKKESFPLTVTSAQKNPTAFYLCASSINTGLGYNEQFFGPGTRLTVL.

Here the CDR3 reads CASSPGQGYNEQFF. In nucleotides, the CDR3 is TGTGCCAGCAGCCCGGGACAGGGGTACAATGAGCAGTTCTTC. The chain uses TRBV7-9 and TRBJ2-1; 10 nucleotides match TRBD1. CDR3 size: 14 residues. Trimming cost V 5 bases and J 4 bases; bases outside gene matches: 2. Germline V gives CDR1 SEHNR, CDR2 FQNEAQ (reference sequence).

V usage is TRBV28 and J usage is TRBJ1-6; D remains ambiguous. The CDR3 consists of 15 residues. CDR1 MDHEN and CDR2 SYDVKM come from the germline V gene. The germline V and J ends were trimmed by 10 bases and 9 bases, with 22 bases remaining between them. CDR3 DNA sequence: TGTGCCACCACCGACCGTGAGGAGGGCGGTTCACCCCTCCACTTT. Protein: CATTDREEGGSPLHF.

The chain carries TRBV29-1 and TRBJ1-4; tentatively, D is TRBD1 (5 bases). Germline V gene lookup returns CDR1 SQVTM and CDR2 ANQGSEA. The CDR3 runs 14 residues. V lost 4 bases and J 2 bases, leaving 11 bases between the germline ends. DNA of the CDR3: TGCAGCGTTGGTCAGGGAAGGACTAATGAAAAACTGTTTTTT. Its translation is CSVGQGRTNEKLFF.